The clone carrying this T cell receptor (beta chain) was counted a few times. Its antigen is currently unknown. This specimen comes from a study of cytotoxic CD8 clonotypes in ibrutinib-treated CLL. Study-wide context: After a median of around 70 months, some 15 patients stayed remitted and some 12 progressed; responses had been partial in 24 and complete in 2.

Study results and limitations: The clonality went up when patients responded to ibrutinib and dropped back toward baseline at progression.

CDR3 size: 13 residues. The V gene lost 5 bases and the J gene lost 6 bases, with 10 bases spanning the gap. The germline gives CDR1 MDHEN, CDR2 SYDVKM. Target depth was 1 in 200,000 to 1 in 1 million T cells, about 10x per clonotype. Method: immunoSEQ multiplex PCR; TCRdb's copy keeps in-frame clones and lacks some. The data show about 200,000 clones, with around 72% seen just once and roughly 13% held by the top ten. The sequencing used PBMCs, collected after 24 months of ibrutinib treatment. This sequence joins TRBV28 and TRBJ2-2; D is undetermined. This receptor was identified in a human donor with chronic lymphocytic leukemia. In DNA form, the CDR3 reads TGTGCCAGCAGTGGACGGCATGCCGGGGAGCTGTTTTTT. This sequence encodes CASSGRHAGELFF.